A selection of T cell receptor beta chains follows, all from one sample in a study of cytomegalovirus exposure and HLA in healthy donors. The repertoire was sequenced with immunoSEQ multiplex PCR; TCRdb's copy has only in-frame clones and lacks some. Of about 240,000 clones listed, around 87% are singletons. The sample was PBMCs. These receptors were obtained from a man younger than 35 in good health and CMV-seronegative. CDR3s include the opening cysteine and the closing phenylalanine or tryptophan. D genes are given only for firm matches. A clone size is listed for some rows: how often the clone was seen (once, few, many), or a class if it is expanded.

d_call: -; v_call: TRBV25-1; clone_size: -; j_call: TRBJ1-1; cdr3_nt: TGTGCCAGCAGTGAAATCGAGGTCCGTGAAGCTTTCTTT; cdr3_aa: CASSEIEVREAFF
d_call: -; v_call: TRBV30; clone_size: -; j_call: TRBJ2-5; cdr3_nt: TGTGCCTGGAGTCAGGGGACCCAGTACTTC; cdr3_aa: CAWSQGTQYF
d_call: -; v_call: TRBV28; clone_size: -; j_call: TRBJ2-1; cdr3_nt: TGTGCCAGCAGTTCCGCCCCGGACAGATACAATGAGCAGTTCTTC; cdr3_aa: CASSSAPDRYNEQFF
d_call: -; v_call: TRBV30; clone_size: -; j_call: TRBJ2-1; cdr3_nt: TGTGCCTGGAGTTCCCCCGACAAATTCGGCGAGCAGTTCTTC; cdr3_aa: CAWSSPDKFGEQFF
d_call: -; v_call: TRBV4-1; clone_size: -; j_call: TRBJ2-4; cdr3_nt: TGCGCCAGCAGCCACCCCGGGCTGAGGGACTCGCTAGCCAAAAACATTCAGTACTTC; cdr3_aa: CASSHPGLRDSLAKNIQYF
d_call: -; v_call: TRBV7-6; clone_size: few; j_call: TRBJ2-2; cdr3_nt: TGTGCCAGCAGCTTAGTGCGGGGAGAGGAAACCGGGGAGCTGTTTTTT; cdr3_aa: CASSLVRGEETGELFF
d_call: -; v_call: TRBV6-5; clone_size: -; j_call: TRBJ1-1; cdr3_nt: TGTGCCAGCAGTTATCAGAAAAGGGGCACTGAAGCTTTCTTT; cdr3_aa: CASSYQKRGTEAFF
d_call: TRBD2; v_call: TRBV18; clone_size: once; j_call: TRBJ2-3; cdr3_nt: TGTGCCAGCTCACCAAAAGCGGGAAGCACAGATACGCAGTATTTT; cdr3_aa: CASSPKAGSTDTQYF
d_call: TRBD2; v_call: TRBV19; clone_size: few; j_call: TRBJ2-2; cdr3_nt: TGTGCCAGTAGTACTAGCGGCGGCGAGGAGCTGTTTTTT; cdr3_aa: CASSTSGGEELFF
d_call: TRBD1; v_call: TRBV23-1; clone_size: -; j_call: TRBJ1-3; cdr3_nt: TGCGCCAGCAGTCAATCTAAGGGGGCGTACGGAAACACCATATATTTT; cdr3_aa: CASSQSKGAYGNTIYF
d_call: TRBD1; v_call: TRBV30; clone_size: -; j_call: TRBJ2-3; cdr3_nt: TGTGCCTGGAGCCGGGACAGGGATTGCACAGATACGCAGTATTTT; cdr3_aa: CAWSRDRDCTDTQYF
d_call: -; v_call: TRBV18; clone_size: -; j_call: TRBJ1-1; cdr3_nt: TGTGCCAGCTCACCCCCAACAGACACTGAAGCTTTCTTT; cdr3_aa: CASSPPTDTEAFF
d_call: TRBD2; v_call: TRBV28; clone_size: -; j_call: TRBJ2-7; cdr3_nt: TGTGCCAGCAGTTTGAGAGCGGGGGGGAATTGGAAGCAGTACTTC; cdr3_aa: CASSLRAGGNWKQYF
d_call: -; v_call: TRBV18; clone_size: -; j_call: TRBJ1-4; cdr3_nt: TGTGCCAGCTCACCCCGGGAGAATGAAAAACTGTTTTTT; cdr3_aa: CASSPRENEKLFF
d_call: TRBD1; v_call: TRBV29-1; clone_size: -; j_call: TRBJ1-2; cdr3_nt: TGCAGCGTCCCGCAACAGGGGGCCATTCGTGGCTACACCTTC; cdr3_aa: CSVPQQGAIRGYTF
d_call: -; v_call: TRBV2; clone_size: -; j_call: TRBJ1-5; cdr3_nt: TGTGCCAGCAGTCGAGAGAGCAATCAGCCCCAGCATTTT; cdr3_aa: CASSRESNQPQHF
d_call: -; v_call: TRBV28; clone_size: few; j_call: TRBJ2-7; cdr3_nt: TGTGCCAGCAATGGGGGGTACGAGCAGTACTTC; cdr3_aa: CASNGGYEQYF
d_call: -; v_call: TRBV10-1; clone_size: -; j_call: TRBJ1-1; cdr3_nt: TGCGCCAGCAGTTCGCCGGGAGGGGAAGGGACTGAAGCTTTCTTT; cdr3_aa: CASSSPGGEGTEAFF
d_call: -; v_call: TRBV29-1; clone_size: -; j_call: TRBJ2-4; cdr3_nt: TGCAGCGTTGAAGATGGAGGGGCTCTCCAGTACTTC; cdr3_aa: CSVEDGGALQYF
d_call: TRBD2; v_call: TRBV30; clone_size: -; j_call: TRBJ2-7; cdr3_nt: TGTGCCTGGAGTGTAGGTCCACTAGCGGGAGGCTACGAGCAGTACTTC; cdr3_aa: CAWSVGPLAGGYEQYF
d_call: -; v_call: TRBV7-2; clone_size: -; j_call: TRBJ1-5; cdr3_nt: TGTGCCAGCAGCTTAGTTTTTGCAGGGGGCAATCAGCCCCAGCATTTT; cdr3_aa: CASSLVFAGGNQPQHF
d_call: -; v_call: TRBV5-1; clone_size: -; j_call: TRBJ1-4; cdr3_nt: TGCGCCAGCAGCAAACAGGGATCGGTTGGTGAAAAACTGTTTTTT; cdr3_aa: CASSKQGSVGEKLFF